This is a list of T cell receptor beta chains from one sample in a study of lymphopenia after photon versus proton radiotherapy. Generated by immunoSEQ multiplex PCR, the TCRdb table keeps only in-frame clones and is missing some. The table records 60,000 or so clones, around 90% of them present only once. Material: peripheral blood, obtained from a patient treated with proton-based radiotherapy. These receptors were obtained from a man older than 75 with esophageal cancer. CDR3s include the opening cysteine and the closing phenylalanine or tryptophan. D genes are given only for firm matches. Only part of the rows carry a size: once, few, many, or a class if the clone is expanded.

v_call,j_call,clone_size,d_call,cdr3_aa,cdr3_nt
TRBV25-1,TRBJ1-4,.,TRBD1,CASSEFRGLNEKLFF,TGTGCCAGCAGTGAATTCAGGGGGCTTAATGAAAAACTGTTTTTT
TRBV4-2,TRBJ1-6,.,.,CASSQVGTQGNSPLHF,TGTGCCAGCAGCCAAGTCGGAACACAGGGTAATTCACCCCTCCACTTT
TRBV7-2,TRBJ1-2,.,.,CASSLSSAAYGYTF,TGTGCCAGCAGCTTAAGTTCAGCAGCCTATGGCTACACCTTC
TRBV7-7,TRBJ2-3,once,TRBD2,CASSSSGGTDTQYF,TGTGCTAGCAGCTCCAGCGGGGGGACAGATACGCAGTATTTT
TRBV29-1,TRBJ1-1,.,TRBD1,CSVGDRFLNTEAFF,TGCAGCGTGGGGGACAGGTTCTTGAACACTGAAGCTTTCTTT
TRBV29-1,TRBJ2-2,.,TRBD2,CSVEASGRAGELFF,TGCAGCGTTGAAGCTAGCGGGAGGGCCGGGGAGCTGTTTTTT
TRBV7-8,TRBJ1-2,.,.,CASGRVGGSYGYTF,TGTGCCAGCGGTCGGGTGGGGGGTTCATATGGCTACACCTTC
TRBV4-1,TRBJ1-5,.,TRBD1,CASSQAGQGQSAQHF,TGCGCCAGCAGCCAAGCGGGACAGGGACAATCAGCCCAGCATTTT
TRBV27,TRBJ2-3,.,.,CASSLVSLDTQYF,TGTGCCAGCAGTTTGGTGTCCTTGGATACGCAGTATTTT
TRBV2,TRBJ2-5,.,TRBD1,CATRRGQGARETQYF,TGTGCCACCCGAAGGGGACAGGGGGCGCGCGAGACCCAGTACTTC
TRBV5-4,TRBJ1-2,once,.,CASSLDQGYGYTF,TGTGCCAGCAGCTTGGATCAGGGGTATGGCTACACCTTC
TRBV7-9,TRBJ2-1,.,.,CASSLVGVYEYNEQFF,TGTGCCAGCAGCTTAGTAGGGGTGTATGAATACAATGAGCAGTTCTTC
TRBV5-1,TRBJ1-4,.,.,CASSDYLATNEKLFF,TGCGCCAGCAGCGACTATTTAGCAACTAATGAAAAACTGTTTTTT
TRBV11-2,TRBJ2-5,.,.,CASSLGGQTSRTETQYF,TGTGCCAGCAGCTTAGGCGGACAGACCTCGAGGACGGAGACCCAGTACTTC
TRBV19,TRBJ1-1,.,TRBD1,CASSIDRDKGGAYTEAFF,TGTGCCAGTAGTATAGATCGGGATAAAGGGGGCGCGTACACTGAAGCTTTCTTT
TRBV2,TRBJ1-1,few,.,CASTAWGGIEAFF,TGTGCCAGCACGGCGTGGGGAGGGATTGAAGCTTTCTTT
TRBV27,TRBJ2-2,once,TRBD1,CASSLQGAGELFF,TGTGCCAGCAGTTTACAGGGGGCCGGGGAGCTGTTTTTT
TRBV5-4,TRBJ2-2,.,.,CASSRQKNTGELFF,TGTGCCAGCAGCCGACAAAAGAACACCGGGGAGCTGTTTTTT
TRBV4-3,TRBJ1-5,.,.,CASSQDWNQPQHF,TGCGCCAGCAGCCAAGACTGGAATCAGCCCCAGCATTTT
TRBV7-2,TRBJ2-7,.,.,CASSPRGGSRAYEQYF,TGTGCCAGCAGCCCAAGGGGGGGGAGTCGGGCCTACGAGCAGTACTTC
TRBV19,TRBJ1-4,.,.,CASSLTAATNEKLFF,TGTGCCAGTAGCCTGACAGCCGCAACTAATGAAAAACTGTTTTTT
TRBV19,TRBJ1-2,.,TRBD1,CASSMTGGWDGYTF,TGTGCCAGTAGTATGACAGGGGGCTGGGATGGCTACACCTTC
TRBV7-9,TRBJ1-2,.,.,CASSLAPGYGYTF,TGTGCCAGCAGCTTAGCCCCCGGCTATGGCTACACCTTC
TRBV5-1,TRBJ2-2,once,.,CASSLSGQGNTGELFF,TGCGCCAGCAGCTTGTCGGGTCAGGGCAACACCGGGGAGCTGTTTTTT
TRBV5-4,TRBJ2-7,.,.,CASSLAGTPGHEQYF,TGTGCCAGCAGCTTGGCCGGGACGCCGGGTCACGAGCAGTACTTC
TRBV5-8,TRBJ2-3,.,.,CASSLPGASGGGADTQYF,TGTGCCAGCAGCTTGCCGGGCGCTAGCGGAGGGGGGGCAGATACGCAGTATTTT